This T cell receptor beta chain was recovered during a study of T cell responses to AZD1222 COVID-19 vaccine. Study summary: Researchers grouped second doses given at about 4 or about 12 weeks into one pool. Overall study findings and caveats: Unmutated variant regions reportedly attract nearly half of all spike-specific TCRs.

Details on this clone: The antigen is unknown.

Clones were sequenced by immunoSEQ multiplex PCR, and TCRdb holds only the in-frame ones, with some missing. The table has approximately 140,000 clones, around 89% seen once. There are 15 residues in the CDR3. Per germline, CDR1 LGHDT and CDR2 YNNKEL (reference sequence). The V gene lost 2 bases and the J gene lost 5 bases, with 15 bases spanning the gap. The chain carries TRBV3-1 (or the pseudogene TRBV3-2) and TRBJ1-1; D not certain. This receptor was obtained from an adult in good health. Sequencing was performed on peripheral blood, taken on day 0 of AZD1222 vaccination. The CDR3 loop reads CASSQPNTEVTEAFF. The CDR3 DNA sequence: TGTGCCAGCAGCCAACCCAACACGGAGGTGACTGAAGCTTTCTTT.